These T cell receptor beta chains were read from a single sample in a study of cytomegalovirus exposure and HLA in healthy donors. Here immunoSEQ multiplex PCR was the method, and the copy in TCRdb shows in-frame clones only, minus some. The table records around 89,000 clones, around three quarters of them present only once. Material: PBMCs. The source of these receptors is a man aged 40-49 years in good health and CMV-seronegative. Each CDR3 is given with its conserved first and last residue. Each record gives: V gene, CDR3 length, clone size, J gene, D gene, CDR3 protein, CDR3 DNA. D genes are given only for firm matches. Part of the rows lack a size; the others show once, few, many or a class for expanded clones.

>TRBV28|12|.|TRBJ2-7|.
CASSFPTGEQYF
TGTGCCAGCAGTTTCCCCACCGGGGAGCAGTACTTC
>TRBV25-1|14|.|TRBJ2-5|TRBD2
CASSESSGGETQYF
TGTGCCAGCAGTGAATCTAGCGGGGGGGAGACCCAGTACTTC
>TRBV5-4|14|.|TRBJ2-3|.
CASSLVEQGHTQYF
TGTGCCAGCAGCTTGGTTGAGCAGGGGCATACGCAGTATTTT
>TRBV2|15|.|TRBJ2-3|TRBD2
CASSPGTTSTDTQYF
TGTGCCAGCAGTCCCGGGACTACTAGCACAGATACGCAGTATTTT
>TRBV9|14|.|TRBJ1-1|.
CASSGGGYNTEAFF
TGTGCCAGCAGCGGGGGGGGCTACAACACTGAAGCTTTCTTT
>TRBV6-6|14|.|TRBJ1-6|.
CASSAGGDNSPLHF
TGTGCCAGCAGCGCGGGGGGGGATAATTCACCCCTCCACTTT
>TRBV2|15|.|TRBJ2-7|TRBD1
CASSDLDRGLYEQYF
TGTGCCAGCAGTGACCTAGACAGGGGTCTCTACGAGCAGTACTTC
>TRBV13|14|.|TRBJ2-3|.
CASSLVPGGETQYF
TGTGCCAGCAGCTTAGTCCCGGGCGGGGAGACGCAGTATTTT
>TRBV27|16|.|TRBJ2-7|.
CASSLVARGKGYEQYF
TGTGCCAGCAGTTTAGTTGCAAGGGGCAAGGGCTATGAGCAGTACTTC
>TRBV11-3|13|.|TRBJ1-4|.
CASSLVDGGLVFF
TGTGCCAGCAGCTTAGTCGACGGGGGGTTGGTGTTTTTT
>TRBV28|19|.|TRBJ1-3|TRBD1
CASSLAGGIFKRAGNTIYF
TGTGCCAGCAGTTTGGCAGGGGGGATATTTAAGCGGGCTGGAAACACCATATATTTT
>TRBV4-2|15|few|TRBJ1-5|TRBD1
CASSQDGQGNQPQHF
TGTGCCAGCAGCCAAGATGGACAGGGCAATCAGCCCCAGCATTTT
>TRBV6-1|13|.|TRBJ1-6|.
CASRTGSSSPLHF
TGTGCCAGCAGAACAGGGAGTTCTTCACCCCTCCACTTT
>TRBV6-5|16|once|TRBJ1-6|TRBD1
CASSNFFDRVISPLHF
TGTGCCAGCAGTAACTTTTTTGACAGGGTGATTTCACCCCTCCACTTT
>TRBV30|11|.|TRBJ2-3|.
CAWSPTDTQYF
TGTGCCTGGAGTCCAACAGATACGCAGTATTTT
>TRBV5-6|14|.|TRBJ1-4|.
CASSSLSGGGKLFF
TGTGCCAGCAGCTCCCTCTCGGGGGGCGGGAAACTGTTTTTT
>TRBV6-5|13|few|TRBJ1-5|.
CASSSFSNQPQHF
TGTGCCAGCAGTTCCTTTAGCAATCAACCCCAGCATTTT
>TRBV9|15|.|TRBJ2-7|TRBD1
CASSGGQALGYEQYF
TGTGCCAGCAGCGGGGGACAGGCCCTTGGGTACGAGCAGTACTTC
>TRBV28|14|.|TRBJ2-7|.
CASSLRGASYEQYF
TGTGCCAGCAGTTTACGTGGGGCCTCCTACGAGCAGTACTTC
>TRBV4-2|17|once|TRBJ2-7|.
CASSQEGGTVSSYEQYF
TGTGCCAGCAGCCAAGAAGGGGGGACAGTCAGCTCCTACGAGCAGTACTTC
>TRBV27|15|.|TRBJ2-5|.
CASSFLPGSQETQYF
TGTGCCAGCAGTTTCCTGCCGGGTTCCCAAGAGACCCAGTACTTC
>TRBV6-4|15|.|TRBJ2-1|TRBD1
CASSDNRGRSYEQFF
TGTGCCAGCAGTGACAACAGGGGGCGTTCTTATGAGCAGTTCTTC
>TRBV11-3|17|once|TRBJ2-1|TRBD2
CASSLDHGAGAGGEQFF
TGTGCCAGCAGCTTAGATCATGGAGCGGGGGCCGGGGGTGAGCAGTTCTTC
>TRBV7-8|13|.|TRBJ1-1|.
CASSQARLTEAFF
TGTGCCAGCAGCCAAGCCAGACTCACTGAAGCTTTCTTT
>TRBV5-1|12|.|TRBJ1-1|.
CASSLVEGVAFF
TGCGCCAGCAGCTTGGTTGAGGGGGTGGCTTTCTTT
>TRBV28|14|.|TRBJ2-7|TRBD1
CASSLGTGVRGQYF
TGTGCCAGCAGTTTGGGGACAGGGGTGCGGGGGCAGTACTTC
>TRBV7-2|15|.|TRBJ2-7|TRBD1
CASSFRDRGVYEQYF
TGTGCCAGCAGCTTCCGGGACAGGGGTGTCTACGAGCAGTACTTC
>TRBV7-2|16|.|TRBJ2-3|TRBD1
CASSSERQGNTDTQYF
TGTGCCAGCAGCTCCGAACGACAGGGTAACACAGATACGCAGTATTTT
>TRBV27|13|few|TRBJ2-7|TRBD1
CASTRQGSYEQYF
TGTGCCAGCACAAGACAGGGCTCCTACGAGCAGTACTTC
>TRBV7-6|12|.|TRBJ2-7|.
CASSLVSYEQYF
TGTGCCAGCAGCCTTGTGAGTTACGAGCAGTACTTC
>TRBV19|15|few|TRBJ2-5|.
CASSMGMDFQETQYF
TGTGCCAGTAGTATGGGCATGGACTTCCAAGAGACCCAGTACTTC
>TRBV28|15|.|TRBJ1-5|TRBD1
CASSYGTGEIQPQHF
TGTGCCAGCAGTTATGGGACAGGGGAAATTCAGCCCCAGCATTTT
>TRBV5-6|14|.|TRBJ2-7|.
CASSLVQGGWEQYF
TGTGCCAGCAGCTTGGTTCAGGGCGGATGGGAGCAGTACTTC
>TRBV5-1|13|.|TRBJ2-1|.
CASSWGSSSGQFF
TGCGCCAGCAGCTGGGGTTCTAGCAGTGGACAGTTCTTC
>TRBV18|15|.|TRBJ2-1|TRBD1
CASSLYRGLYNEQFF
TGTGCCAGCTCACTCTACAGGGGGCTATACAATGAGCAGTTCTTC
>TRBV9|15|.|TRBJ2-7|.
CASSHSGGEVNEQYF
TGTGCCAGCAGCCACTCCGGCGGGGAGGTCAACGAGCAGTACTTC
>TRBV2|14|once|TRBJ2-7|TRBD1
CASSPDRGRNEQYF
TGTGCCAGCAGTCCGGACAGGGGAAGGAACGAGCAGTACTTC
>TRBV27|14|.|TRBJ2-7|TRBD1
CASSIGTGSYEQYF
TGTGCCAGCAGTATCGGGACAGGGTCCTACGAGCAGTACTTC
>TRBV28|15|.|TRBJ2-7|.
CASSLLRQGGYEQYF
TGTGCCAGCAGTTTACTCCGACAGGGAGGCTACGAGCAGTACTTC
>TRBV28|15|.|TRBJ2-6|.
CASSQRFAGANVLTF
TGTGCCAGCAGCCAACGGTTCGCTGGGGCCAACGTCCTGACTTTC
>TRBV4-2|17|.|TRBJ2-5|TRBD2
CASSQESSSGGVETQYF
TGTGCCAGCAGCCAGGAGTCCTCTAGCGGGGGTGTAGAGACCCAGTACTTC
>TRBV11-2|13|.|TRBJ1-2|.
CASSHRSRAGYTF
TGTGCCAGCAGCCACAGATCCAGGGCTGGCTACACCTTC
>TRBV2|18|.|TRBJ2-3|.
CARDREKGGATSTDTQYF
TGTGCCAGAGATCGTGAAAAAGGGGGGGCCACTAGCACAGATACGCAGTATTTT
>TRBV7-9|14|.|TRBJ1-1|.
CASSYGGDSTEAFF
TGTGCCAGCAGCTACGGGGGAGATAGCACTGAAGCTTTCTTT
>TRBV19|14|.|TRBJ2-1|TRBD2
CGSGSGGGYNEQFF
TGTGGTTCGGGGAGCGGGGGGGGCTACAATGAGCAGTTCTTC
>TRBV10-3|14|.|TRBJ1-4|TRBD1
CAIKSTGAREKLFF
TGTGCCATCAAGTCCACAGGGGCGCGAGAAAAGCTGTTTTTT
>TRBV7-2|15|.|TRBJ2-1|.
CASSLRGPTYNEQFF
TGTGCCAGCAGCTTGCGCGGCCCCACCTACAATGAGCAGTTCTTC
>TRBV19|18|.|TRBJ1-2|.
CASSVLRGAHSSNYGYTF
TGTGCCAGTAGTGTCCTGCGGGGGGCGCATTCTAGTAACTATGGCTACACCTTC
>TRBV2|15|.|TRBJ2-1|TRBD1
CASSWAGTAYNEQFF
TGTGCCAGCAGTTGGGCCGGGACAGCATACAATGAGCAGTTCTTC
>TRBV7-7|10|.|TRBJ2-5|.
CAVGSEAQYF
TGTGCCGTCGGCTCCGAGGCCCAGTACTTC
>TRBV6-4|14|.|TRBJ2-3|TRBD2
CASSERGGSHTQYF
TGTGCCAGCAGTGAGCGGGGGGGCTCACATACGCAGTATTTT